This T cell receptor (beta chain) was retrieved from a study of T-cell reconstitution after alpha-beta-depleted transplantation in children. Study-wide findings and caveats: Surviving recipient T cells and thymic progenitors accounted for the high day-60 TCRbeta diversity observed in some patients. There were reportedly several hundred expanded graft clones from which alpha-beta T cells came about two months after transplant.

A TCRbeta library incorporating unique molecular identifiers was prepared. TCRdb re-analysed the PCR reads in MiXCR, keeping a single row per CDR3 protein. The table includes about 610,000 distinct CDR3 sequences, 27% detected once. Turning to this clonotype: What it recognizes is unknown.

V lost 4 bases and J 7 bases, leaving 11 bases between the germline ends. The germline CDR1 and CDR2 sequences are SEHNR and FQNEAQ (reference sequence). The CDR3 loop spans 13 amino acids. The sequence was obtained from a boy under two years old with Wiskott-Aldrich syndrome, due to receive a stem cell transplant. The sequencing used PBMCs, collected before TCRalphabeta/CD19-depleted stem cell transplant. The rearrangement uses TRBV7-9 and TRBJ1-5, with D perhaps matching TRBD1 (5 bases). CDR3 loop: CASSWGTSQPQHF. The CDR3, as DNA: TGTGCCAGCAGCTGGGGGACTTCCCAGCCCCAGCATTTT.